Following are 9 T cell receptor beta chains from one sample sequenced in a study of T cell responses to AZD1222 COVID-19 vaccine. Clones were read by immunoSEQ multiplex PCR, and TCRdb kept only the in-frame ones, dropping some. The data contain 140,000 to 150,000 clones, roughly 88% of them singletons. Sequencing used peripheral blood, obtained on day 0 of AZD1222 vaccination. These receptors all come from an adult in good health.

The rearrangement uses TRBV18 and TRBJ1-2; 7 bases are shared with TRBD1. Germline V CDR1 and CDR2: KGHSH, LQKENI. Trimming removed 6 bases from V and 8 bases from J; junction bases left unmatched: 15. The CDR3 consists of 15 residues. In DNA form, the CDR3 reads TGTGCCAGCTCCCAAGCTACAGACAGGGCAGGAGGCTACACCTTC. Residues: CASSQATDRAGGYTF. Full variable domain (remainder filled in from reference TRBV18 and TRBJ1-2): NAGVMQNPRHLVRRRGQEARLRCSPMKGHSHVYWYRQLPEEGLKFMVYLQKENIIDESGMPKERFSAEFPKEGPSILRIQQVVRGDSAAYFCASSQATDRAGGYTFGSGTRLTVV.

The chain links TRBV19 to TRBJ1-5; D gene ambiguous. The CDR3 sequence is 11 residues long. Germline V lookup: CDR1 LNHDA, CDR2 SQIVND (reference sequence). Trimming removed 8 bases at V and 7 bases at J, with 9 bases between. DNA for the CDR3: TGTGCCAGTCCTTCAATGCAGCCCCAGCATTTT. Amino acids: CASPSMQPQHF.

This clone occurred once. The chain joins TRBV2 to TRBJ2-1, with TRBD2 identical over 12 bases. Trimming cost V 2 bases and J 4 bases; bases outside gene matches: 6. Germline V gene sequence: CDR1 SNHLY, CDR2 FYNNEI. CDR3 length: 17 residues. The CDR3 is CASSESTSGGTYNEQFF. As DNA, the CDR3 is TGTGCCAGCAGTGAATCCACTAGCGGGGGGACTTACAATGAGCAGTTCTTC.

This clone has more than one count but fewer than ten. This sequence joins TRBV7-9 and TRBJ2-5; D is ambiguous. CDR1 and CDR2 from the germline V gene are SEHNR and FQNEAQ (reference sequence). This CDR3 contains 10 residues. The ends were cut back, 5 bases at V and 5 bases at J, with 3 bases in the middle. CDR3 loop: CASSHETQYF. DNA for the CDR3: TGTGCCAGCAGCCACGAGACCCAGTACTTC.

This clone was seen a few times. The rearrangement joins TRBV7-2 to TRBJ1-5, with D possibly being TRBD1 (6 bases). The ends were cut back, 8 bases at V and 6 bases at J, with 20 bases in the middle. The CDR3 extends over 15 amino acids. Per germline, CDR1 SGHTA and CDR2 FQGNSA. The CDR3 loop is CASEKGGGNIQPQHF. The CDR3 DNA reads as TGTGCCAGCGAGAAGGGAGGGGGGAACATTCAGCCCCAGCATTTT.

V and J are TRBV12-3 or TRBV12-4 and TRBJ1-2; TRBD1 is a possible D gene (6 bases). Trimming took 6 bases from V and 8 from J, leaving 10 bases between them. This CDR3 is 11 amino acids long. CDR3 in amino acids: CASRLRGGYTF. CDR3 DNA sequence: TGTGCCAGCAGGCTCAGGGGAGGCTACACCTTC.

The rearrangement uses TRBV27 and TRBJ1-6; 7 bases fit TRBD1. CDR1 is MNHEY and CDR2 is SMNVEV in the germline V gene (reference sequence). The CDR3 has 15 residues. The V and J ends lost 3 bases and 9 bases, in that order; junction bases with no gene match: 8. The CDR3: CASSFTRDRGSPLHF. The CDR3 region has the DNA TGTGCCAGCAGTTTTACCCGGGACAGAGGTTCACCCCTCCACTTT.

The chain employs TRBV13 and TRBJ1-1; no reliable D call. Germline V lookup: CDR1 PRHDT, CDR2 FYEKMQ (reference sequence). The CDR3 spans 11 residues. V lost 2 bases and J lost 5, with 3 bases in between. The DNA of the CDR3 is TGTGCCAGCAGCTTACAGACTGAAGCTTTCTTT. It translates to CASSLQTEAFF.

V and J are TRBV5-4 and TRBJ1-3; 8 nucleotides line up with TRBD1. Germline-derived CDR1 and CDR2 are SGHNT and YYREEE (reference sequence). V shed 1 base, J shed 4 bases, and the junction held 4 bases outside the gene matches. The CDR3 covers 15 residues. This chain's CDR3 is CASSLTGGWGNTIYF. CDR3 in DNA: TGTGCCAGCAGCTTGACAGGGGGATGGGGAAACACCATATATTTT.